This entry lists 30 T cell receptor beta chains sequenced from one sample in a study of CD8 T cells in Susac syndrome. Random hexamers were used to reverse transcribe 0.5 to 1 ug of RNA. TCRdb reprocessed the immunoSEQ multiplex PCR reads with MiXCR, giving one entry per CDR3 protein. The sample gives about 81,000 distinct CDR3 sequences, over 85% of which show up once; around 0.94% is in the top ten. Sequencing was carried out using CD8+ T cells from PBMCs. These receptors were obtained from a human donor with Susac syndrome.

This chain joins TRBV12-3 or TRBV12-4 and TRBJ2-1; TRBD2 is a possible D gene (5 bases). This CDR3 is built from 12 residues. V lost 9 bases to trimming and J lost 12 bases, with 18 bases between them. This CDR3 reads CASLLTGFVQFF. DNA of the CDR3: TGTGCCAGTCTTTTAACGGGGTTCGTGCAGTTCTTC.

The gene calls are TRBV27 and TRBJ1-1, with D tentatively TRBD1 (6 bases). CDR3 size: 16 residues. With 2 bases removed from V and 0 bases from J, the gap between germline ends came to 13 bases. In germline, CDR1 is MNHEY, CDR2 SMNVEV (reference sequence). The CDR3 nucleotides read TGTGCCAGCAGTTTAACCCCTACAGGGTTGAACACTGAAGCTTTCTTT. Amino acid sequence: CASSLTPTGLNTEAFF.

The chain joins TRBV7-2 to TRBJ2-5; possibly TRBD2 for D (5 bases). CDR3 length: 14 residues. V shed 2 bases and J shed 3 bases, with 10 bases lying between them. Germline V gene sequence: CDR1 SGHTA, CDR2 FQGNSA. The chain's CDR3 is CASSLMLAEETQYF. CDR3 DNA: TGTGCCAGCAGCTTAATGCTAGCAGAAGAGACCCAGTACTTC. The variable domain in full, completed from reference TRBV7-2 and TRBJ2-5, reads GAGVSQSPSNKVTEKGKDVELRCDPISGHTALYWYRQSLGQGLEFLIYFQGNSAPDKSGLPSDRFSAERTGGSVSTLTIQRTQQEDSAVYLCASSLMLAEETQYFGPGTRLLVL.

This CDR3 reads CATSRTSTDTQYF. CDR3 in DNA: TGTGCCACCAGCAGGACGAGCACAGATACGCAGTATTTT. This rearrangement joins TRBV15 to TRBJ2-3; D gene unclear. The V end was cut by 3 bases, the J end by 0 bases, with 4 bases between. The CDR3 sequence is 13 residues long. CDR1 and CDR2 from the germline V gene are LNHNV and YYDKDF (reference sequence).

The chain joins TRBV4-3 to TRBJ2-5; D remains unclear. V was trimmed by 1 base and J by 1 base, leaving 10 bases between them. This CDR3 comprises 15 residues. Germline CDR1 and CDR2: LGHNA and YSLEER. This chain's CDR3 is CASSQGAVSQETQYF. The CDR3 DNA sequence: TGCGCCAGCAGCCAAGGGGCCGTAAGCCAAGAGACCCAGTACTTC.

The chain combines TRBV19 with TRBJ2-3; 7 bases map to TRBD2. Germline V gene data show CDR1 as LNHDA and CDR2 as SQIVND (reference sequence). Trimming cost V 10 bases and J 6 bases; bases outside gene matches: 4. The CDR3 extends over 11 amino acids. CDR3 nucleotide sequence: TGTGCCACCCGACTAGCTGATACGCAGTATTTT. Its protein is CATRLADTQYF. The full variable domain, completed using reference TRBV19 and TRBJ2-3, is DGGITQSPKYLFRKEGQNVTLSCEQNLNHDAMYWYRQDPGQGLRLIYYSQIVNDFQKGDIAEGYSVSREKKESFPLTVTSAQKNPTAFYLCATRLADTQYFGPGTRLTVL.

The rearrangement joins TRBV20-1 to TRBJ2-1, with 8 bases fitting TRBD2. J was trimmed by 6 bases and V by 5 bases; bases with no gene match: 9. Germline CDR1 reads DFQATT; CDR2 reads SNEGSKA (reference sequence). This CDR3 has 14 residues. This CDR3 is CSAVTLAGTNEQFF. CDR3 in DNA: TGCAGTGCTGTAACCTTAGCGGGGACCAATGAGCAGTTCTTC.

This chain uses TRBV7-9 with TRBJ1-2, with D possibly TRBD1 on 6 matching bases. CDR1 and CDR2 from the germline V gene are SEHNR and FQNEAQ (reference sequence). The CDR3 has 16 residues. Trimming removed 4 bases at V and 3 bases at J, with 18 bases between. CDR3 protein: CASSSMAWGHDYGYTF. CDR3 nucleotide sequence: TGTGCCAGCAGCTCGATGGCGTGGGGGCACGACTATGGCTACACCTTC.

This clonotype was found once. The rearrangement joins TRBV5-6 to TRBJ1-2, with D uncertain. V gave up 3 bases and J gave up 4 bases, with 7 bases separating them. CDR1 and CDR2 (germline): SGHDT, YYEEEE. This CDR3 region has 12 residues. The CDR3 sequence is CASSSEIYGYTF. Written as DNA, the CDR3 is TGTGCCAGCAGCTCGGAGATCTATGGCTACACCTTC.

The V gene is TRBV7-9, the J gene TRBJ2-7; 8 bases are a match to TRBD2. The germline V gene encodes CDR1 SEHNR and CDR2 FQNEAQ (reference sequence). This CDR3 comprises 17 residues. The V gene end was trimmed by 2 bases and the J gene end by 3 bases; junction bases not matched to a gene: 12. The CDR3 DNA follows: TGTGCCAGCAGCTTATGGCGAAGCGGGAGCACCTTCTACGAGCAGTACTTC. Its translation: CASSLWRSGSTFYEQYF.

The J gene is TRBJ2-5, the V gene TRBV7-2; D not resolved. Germline V gene sequence: CDR1 SGHTA, CDR2 FQGNSA. The CDR3 totals 15 residues. V shed 1 base and J shed 4 bases, with 13 bases lying between them. The CDR3 sequence is CASSLERLPGETQYF. The CDR3 DNA is TGTGCCAGCAGCTTAGAGAGGCTTCCTGGAGAGACCCAGTACTTC.

This clonotype was seen only a few times. The rearrangement joins TRBV27 to TRBJ1-5; the D is unclear. Germline V gene lookup returns CDR1 MNHEY and CDR2 SMNVEV (reference sequence). The CDR3 has 13 amino acids. Trimming removed 0 bases from V and 2 bases from J, with 2 bases in between. The CDR3 region is CASSLSGNQPQHF. The CDR3 coding sequence is TGTGCCAGCAGTTTATCGGGCAATCAGCCCCAGCATTTT.

The CDR3 bases are TGTGCCAGCAGCTTAGGCGGGAGTTCCAGGGCTGAAGCTTTCTTT. Translation: CASSLGGSSRAEAFF. The rearrangement links TRBV7-3 to TRBJ1-1; tentatively, D is TRBD1 (5 bases). V dropped 2 bases and J dropped 6 bases, with 16 bases sitting between them. Germline CDR1 and CDR2: SGHTA and FQGTGA. There are 15 residues in the CDR3.

V and J are TRBV29-1 and TRBJ1-6, with a weak D call TRBD1 (5 bases). Germline V gene sequence: CDR1 SQVTM, CDR2 ANQGSEA. V lost 4 bases to trimming and J lost 10 bases, with 14 bases between them. The CDR3 contains 13 residues. The CDR3 DNA is TGCAGCGTTGGGGGAGGGGAAGGGTCACCCCTCCACTTT. Its protein product is CSVGGGEGSPLHF.

This clonotype was seen more than once but under ten times. The chain carries TRBV11-1 and TRBJ1-1, with D perhaps TRBD1 (5 bases). CDR1 and CDR2 (germline): SGHAT, FQDESV (reference sequence). This CDR3 has 12 amino acids. V was cut by 5 bases and J by 3 bases, with 7 bases left in between. CDR3 in DNA: TGTGCCAGCAGCGAGACAGACACTGAAGCTTTCTTT. As protein: CASSETDTEAFF. The full variable domain, with the rest looked up from reference TRBV11-1 and TRBJ1-1, is EAEVAQSPRYKITEKSQAVAFWCDPISGHATLYWYRQILGQGPELLVQFQDESVVDDSQLPKDRFSAERLKGVDSTLKIQPAELGDSAMYLCASSETDTEAFFGQGTRLTVV.

V gene TRBV13 combines with J gene TRBJ2-1; TRBD2 matches 9 bases. Germline V lookup: CDR1 PRHDT, CDR2 FYEKMQ (reference sequence). With V trimmed by 5 bases and J by 4 bases, 6 bases remained unmatched. CDR3 size: 15 residues. The CDR3 region is CASSLVSGGYNEQFF. The CDR3 nucleotides read TGTGCCAGCAGCCTGGTTAGCGGGGGATACAATGAGCAGTTCTTC. The entire variable domain, with the rest obtained from reference TRBV13 and TRBJ2-1, is as follows: AAGVIQSPRHLIKEKRETATLKCYPIPRHDTVYWYQQGPGQDPQFLISFYEKMQSDKGSIPDRFSAQQFSDYHSELNMSSLELGDSALYFCASSLVSGGYNEQFFGPGTRLTVL.

J is TRBJ2-7 and V is TRBV25-1; TRBD1 matches 7 bases. This CDR3 has 11 residues. V trimming: 6 bases; J trimming: 4 bases; junction bases outside the gene matches: 0. Germline V gives CDR1 MGHDK, CDR2 SYGVNS. This chain's CDR3 is CASRQGYEQYF. The CDR3 coding sequence is TGTGCCAGCAGACAGGGGTACGAGCAGTACTTC.

The genes are TRBV20-1 and TRBJ2-1; 9 bases match TRBD2. V gave up 7 bases and J gave up 6 bases; unmatched junction bases: 10. Germline CDR1 DFQATT, CDR2 SNEGSKA (reference sequence). The CDR3 is 14 residues long. CDR3 sequence reads: CSVWFGGGANEQFF. The CDR3 coding sequence is TGCAGTGTATGGTTCGGCGGGGGGGCCAATGAGCAGTTCTTC.

The chain uses TRBV7-6 and TRBJ2-2; the match to TRBD2 covers 8 bases. Germline V gene lookup returns CDR1 SGHVS and CDR2 FNYEAQ. Trimming took 2 bases from V and 1 from J; bases not matched to a gene: 6. There are 17 residues in the CDR3. The CDR3 DNA reads as TGTGCCAGCAGCTTATTCGGGCTAGCGGGGAACACCGGGGAGCTGTTTTTT. Its translation: CASSLFGLAGNTGELFF.

The V gene is TRBV3-1, the J gene TRBJ2-1; no clear D. The CDR3 contains 15 residues. V was pared by 1 base and J by 6 bases, with 13 bases between. Germline CDR1 LGHDT, CDR2 YNNKEL (reference sequence). CDR3 loop: CASSQGVSASNEQFF. The DNA of the CDR3 is TGTGCCAGCAGCCAAGGAGTATCGGCCAGCAATGAGCAGTTCTTC.

The chain recombines TRBV2 with TRBJ2-1, with TRBD2 matching over 11 bases. J gave up 9 bases and V 6 bases, and 16 bases lay outside the gene matches. There are 17 residues in the CDR3. Germline V gene lookup returns CDR1 SNHLY and CDR2 FYNNEI. CDR3 region: CASSAVGTSGLYVEQFF. In DNA form, the CDR3 reads TGTGCCAGCAGCGCCGTCGGGACTAGCGGCCTTTACGTTGAGCAGTTCTTC. Using reference TRBV2 and TRBJ2-1 for the parts outside the CDR3, the full variable domain is EPEVTQTPSHQVTQMGQEVILRCVPISNHLYFYWYRQILGQKVEFLVSFYNNEISEKSEIFDDQFSVERPDGSNFTLKIRSTKLEDSAMYFCASSAVGTSGLYVEQFFGPGTRLTVL.

This chain links TRBV29-1 with TRBJ1-5, with 7 bases that match TRBD1. V gave up 6 bases and J gave up 6 bases; unmatched junction bases: 8. The CDR3 extends over 13 amino acids. Germline CDR1 SQVTM, CDR2 ANQGSEA. CDR3 nucleotides: TGCAGCGTCGAAACAGGGGTGGGTCAGCCCCAGCATTTT. This translates into CSVETGVGQPQHF.

The chain couples TRBV5-1 to TRBJ2-5; D not resolved. V shed 6 bases and J shed 5 bases, with 11 bases lying between them. The CDR3 loop spans 12 amino acids. Per germline, CDR1 SGHRS and CDR2 YFSETQ. In DNA, the CDR3 is TGCGCCAGCAACGTAGTGGGCGAGACCCAGTACTTC. It yields the protein CASNVVGETQYF.

The gene calls are TRBV3-1 and TRBJ2-7; 8 positions match TRBD2. Germline CDR1 is LGHDT and CDR2 is YNNKEL (reference sequence). Unmatched junction bases numbered 6, after V lost 3 bases and J lost 2 bases. This CDR3 region has 15 residues. CDR3: CASSHLAGSPYEQYF. The CDR3 DNA is TGTGCCAGCAGCCATTTAGCGGGATCTCCCTACGAGCAGTACTTC.

The chain employs TRBV9 and TRBJ2-7; 10 nucleotides line up with TRBD1. The CDR3 loop spans 15 amino acids. Germline-derived CDR1 and CDR2 are SGDLS and YYNGEE. V shed 3 bases, J shed 6 bases, and the junction held 9 bases outside the gene matches. The chain's CDR3 is CASSAAGTGDREQYF. As DNA, the CDR3 is TGTGCCAGCAGCGCAGCCGGGACAGGGGATCGCGAGCAGTACTTC.

This CDR3 is CASSEAGGTEAFF. CDR3 bases: TGTGCCAGCAGTGAAGCAGGGGGGACTGAAGCTTTCTTT. The gene calls are TRBV2 and TRBJ1-1; D might be TRBD1 (6 bases). The CDR3 has 13 amino acids. V lost 0 bases to trimming and J lost 5 bases, with 7 bases between them. The V gene's germline CDR1 is SNHLY and CDR2 FYNNEI. The whole variable domain, remainder taken from reference TRBV2 and TRBJ1-1, is EPEVTQTPSHQVTQMGQEVILRCVPISNHLYFYWYRQILGQKVEFLVSFYNNEISEKSEIFDDQFSVERPDGSNFTLKIRSTKLEDSAMYFCASSEAGGTEAFFGQGTRLTVV.

This chain connects TRBV14 to TRBJ2-1; no clear D. The CDR3 spans 16 residues. The V gene's germline CDR1 is SGHDN and CDR2 FVKESK. Trimming took off 3 bases at V and 7 bases at J, with 19 bases between the two ends. The CDR3 DNA follows: TGTGCCAGCAGCCAGAAAGCTGGCCAGGTCGGAAATGAGCAGTTCTTC. Translation gives CASSQKAGQVGNEQFF. Filled out from reference TRBV14 and TRBJ2-1, the complete variable domain reads EAGVTQFPSHSVIEKGQTVTLRCDPISGHDNLYWYRRVMGKEIKFLLHFVKESKQDESGMPNNRFLAERTGGTYSTLKVQPAELEDSGVYFCASSQKAGQVGNEQFFGPGTRLTVL.

The rearrangement uses TRBV19 and TRBJ2-7; D remains unclear. Germline CDR1 LNHDA, CDR2 SQIVND (reference sequence). The CDR3 runs 12 residues. V shed 7 bases and J shed 3 bases, with 10 bases lying between them. CDR3 residues: CASNRDGYEQYF. The CDR3 region has the DNA TGTGCCAGTAACCGCGATGGCTACGAGCAGTACTTC. The entire variable domain, with the rest obtained from reference TRBV19 and TRBJ2-7, is as follows: DGGITQSPKYLFRKEGQNVTLSCEQNLNHDAMYWYRQDPGQGLRLIYYSQIVNDFQKGDIAEGYSVSREKKESFPLTVTSAQKNPTAFYLCASNRDGYEQYFGPGTRLTVT.

The chain recombines TRBV15 with TRBJ2-3; TRBD2 agrees at 7 bases. CDR3 length: 15 amino acids. The V and J ends lost 2 bases and 4 bases, in that order; junction bases with no gene match: 6. Germline-derived CDR1 and CDR2 are LNHNV and YYDKDF (reference sequence). The CDR3 nucleotides are TGTGCCACCAGCAGAATGGGAGGGTTCTCAGATACGCAGTATTTT. This codes for CATSRMGGFSDTQYF.

V gene TRBV29-1 combines with J gene TRBJ2-2; D remains unclear. V lost 3 bases and J 0 bases, leaving 5 bases between the germline ends. This CDR3 spans 13 amino acids. Germline V gene lookup returns CDR1 SQVTM and CDR2 ANQGSEA. CDR3 nucleotide sequence: TGCAGCGTTGAGTCGACGAACACCGGGGAGCTGTTTTTT. This codes for CSVESTNTGELFF.